These 21 T cell receptor beta chains were all obtained from the same sample, sequenced in a study of shared clonotypes between healthy human individuals. Libraries were prepared by immunoSEQ multiplex PCR; TCRdb keeps only in-frame clonotypes and omits some of them. Of about 2.4 million clones in the sample, roughly 93% were seen once. The material sequenced was naive CD4+ T cells from PBMCs. As to subset: CD45RA+ positively selected. The receptors derive from a man between 18 and 29 years old in good health. Some clones in this sample may be carry-over from other donors' samples.

The V and J genes are TRBV5-5 and TRBJ1-5; no clear D. The CDR3 length is 15 residues. The germline V gene encodes CDR1 SGHKS and CDR2 YYEKEE (reference sequence). V was trimmed by 4 bases and J by 0 bases, leaving 11 bases between them. CDR3 DNA sequence: TGTGCCAGCAGCGCCAATTGGGGTAGCAATCAGCCCCAGCATTTT. Amino acids: CASSANWGSNQPQHF.

V and J are TRBV4-2 and TRBJ1-2; 9 bases line up with TRBD1. The CDR3 is 16 amino acids. Unmatched junction bases numbered 6, after V lost 0 bases and J lost 4 bases. Looked up from germline, CDR1 is LGHNA and CDR2 is YNFKEQ. CDR3: CASSQEIGTGRYGYTF. CDR3 in DNA: TGTGCCAGCAGCCAAGAGATTGGGACAGGGCGCTATGGCTACACCTTC.

CDR3 coding DNA: TGTGCCAGCAGTTCGGGACAGGGCGACCAAGAGACCCAGTACTTC. Protein: CASSSGQGDQETQYF. The J gene is TRBJ2-5, the V gene TRBV28, with 9 bases matching TRBD1. With 4 bases clipped from V and 0 bases from J, the junction kept 3 bases outside the gene matches. CDR1 and CDR2 (germline): MDHEN, SYDVKM. CDR3 length: 15 amino acids. Combining the CDR3 with reference TRBV28 and TRBJ2-5 gives the whole variable domain DVKVTQSSRYLVKRTGEKVFLECVQDMDHENMFWYRQDPGLGLRLIYFSYDVKMKEKGDIPEGYSVSREKKERFSLILESASTNQTSMYLCASSSGQGDQETQYFGPGTRLLVL.

The count of this clone is one. V and J are TRBV5-1 and TRBJ1-3; possible D gene TRBD1, 6 bases. CDR3 size: 16 residues. V lost 3 bases, J lost 1 base, and 14 bases lay in between. In germline, CDR1 is SGHRS, CDR2 YFSETQ. The CDR3 DNA is TGCGCCAGCAGCTCCAACCCGACAGGTTCTGGAAACACCATATATTTT. Its protein product is CASSSNPTGSGNTIYF.

This chain's CDR3 is CASSSSLLAGQETQYF. In nucleotides, the CDR3 is TGTGCCAGCAGCTCAAGTCTACTAGCGGGCCAAGAGACCCAGTACTTC. The genes are TRBV5-4 and TRBJ2-5; 9 nucleotides line up with TRBD2. V was clipped by 3 bases and J by 1 base; unmatched bases: 7. The CDR3 consists of 16 residues. The germline CDR1 and CDR2 sequences are SGHNT and YYREEE (reference sequence).

The chain uses TRBV28 and TRBJ1-6; D is uncertain. The CDR3 contains 13 residues. Trimming took 9 bases from V and 7 from J, leaving 13 bases between them. The germline gives CDR1 MDHEN, CDR2 SYDVKM. The CDR3 nucleotides read TGTGCCAGTAAACAAGACCCAAATTCACCCCTCCACTTT. Protein product: CASKQDPNSPLHF.

This sequence joins TRBV27 and TRBJ2-5; the D gene could be TRBD1 or TRBD2 (5 bases each). CDR3 length: 14 amino acids. The germline V gene has CDR1 MNHEY and CDR2 SMNVEV (reference sequence). V dropped 3 bases and J dropped 9 bases, with 17 bases sitting between them. The CDR3 sequence: CASSFLADVRAQYF. The CDR3 DNA reads as TGTGCCAGCAGTTTTCTAGCCGATGTCAGGGCCCAGTACTTC.

This clone was recorded a few times. The chain has TRBV5-1 and TRBJ1-2; tentative D call: TRBD1 (6 bases). Germline CDR1 and CDR2: SGHRS and YFSETQ. The V gene lost 4 bases and the J gene lost 7 bases, with 20 bases spanning the gap. The CDR3 is 15 residues long. The CDR3 here is CASSVGQPMAGGYTF. DNA of the CDR3: TGCGCCAGCAGCGTGGGACAACCTATGGCAGGTGGCTACACCTTC.

Concerning this clone itself: Other DNA sequences of this sample code for an identical CDR3. This chain connects TRBV25-1 to TRBJ1-2; D ambiguous. This CDR3 is 14 amino acids long. CDR1 and CDR2 (germline): MGHDK, SYGVNS. V was pared by 2 bases and J by 2 bases, with 9 bases between. CDR3 loop: CASSELRRNYGYTF. CDR3 nucleotides: TGTGCCAGCAGTGAACTGCGGAGAAACTATGGCTACACCTTC.

The rearrangement uses TRBV2 and TRBJ2-2; TRBD2 aligns across 8 bases. The CDR3 sequence is 15 residues long. Trimming cost V 4 bases and J 6 bases; bases outside gene matches: 7. Germline V lookup: CDR1 SNHLY, CDR2 FYNNEI. The chain's CDR3 is CASSAIIAGSGELFF. The CDR3 coding sequence is TGTGCCAGCAGTGCCATCATAGCGGGATCCGGGGAGCTGTTTTTT.

The gene calls are TRBV28 and TRBJ1-2, with TRBD1 identical over 9 bases. This CDR3 is built from 16 residues. Germline loops: CDR1 MDHEN, CDR2 SYDVKM. J gave up 6 bases and V 3 bases, and 11 bases lay outside the gene matches. In DNA, the CDR3 is TGTGCCAGCAGTTTCTCGAATCCGGGACAGGGACATGGCTACACCTTC. The encoded protein is CASSFSNPGQGHGYTF.

The rearrangement joins TRBV5-6 to TRBJ1-1; D unresolved. The CDR3 contains 14 residues. Trimming took 4 bases from V and 4 from J, leaving 14 bases between them. CDR1 and CDR2 (germline): SGHDT, YYEEEE. CDR3 sequence (DNA): TGTGCCAGCAGCCGAGGGATGTTGGGCACTGAAGCTTTCTTT. Protein sequence: CASSRGMLGTEAFF.

This chain joins TRBV7-2 and TRBJ2-7, with TRBD1 identical over 7 bases. The J segment lost 4 bases and the V segment lost 4 bases, leaving 10 bases of the junction unmatched. The CDR3 extends over 15 amino acids. Per germline, CDR1 SGHTA and CDR2 FQGNSA. CDR3 DNA: TGTGCCAGCAGCTCGATCCAGGGGGACGGATACGAGCAGTACTTC. Its translation is CASSSIQGDGYEQYF.

The chain has TRBV5-1 and TRBJ2-1; 12 bases line up with TRBD2. V was pared by 3 bases and J by 5 bases, with 12 bases of the junction left unmatched. Looked up from germline, CDR1 is SGHRS and CDR2 is YFSETQ. CDR3 length: 18 residues. CDR3: CASSSPPPTSGRNNEQFF. CDR3 DNA sequence: TGCGCCAGCAGCTCCCCCCCGCCGACTAGCGGGAGAAACAATGAGCAGTTCTTC. Full variable domain (rest looked up from reference TRBV5-1 and TRBJ2-1): KAGVTQTPRYLIKTRGQQVTLSCSPISGHRSVSWYQQTPGQGLQFLFEYFSETQRNKGNFPGRFSGRQFSNSRSEMNVSTLELGDSALYLCASSSPPPTSGRNNEQFFGPGTRLTVL.

This clone was recorded a few times. The same CDR3 is also encoded by other DNA sequences in this sample. The rearrangement uses TRBV7-3 and TRBJ1-2, with 9 bases lining up with TRBD1. The junction had 2 bases not matched to a gene; V was cut back by 5 bases and J by 4 bases. Germline CDR1 reads SGHTA; CDR2 reads FQGTGA. The CDR3 length is 13 residues. CDR3: CASSLGQGYGYTF. CDR3 DNA sequence: TGTGCCAGCAGCCTGGGACAGGGCTATGGCTACACCTTC. The full variable domain, rest sourced from reference TRBV7-3 and TRBJ1-2, is GAGVSQTPSNKVTEKGKYVELRCDPISGHTALYWYRQSLGQGPEFLIYFQGTGAADDSGLPNDRFFAVRPEGSVSTLKIQRTERGDSAVYLCASSLGQGYGYTFGSGTRLTVV.

Comment on this clone: Other DNA variants within this sample encode the same CDR3. This chain links TRBV29-1 with TRBJ2-1, with D perhaps matching TRBD2 (7 bases). CDR1 SQVTM and CDR2 ANQGSEA come from the germline V gene. With 6 bases removed from V and 5 bases from J, the gap between germline ends came to 11 bases. The length of the CDR3 is 12 residues. This CDR3 is CSVGGGDNEQFF. CDR3 nucleotides: TGCAGCGTAGGAGGGGGGGACAATGAGCAGTTCTTC.

This clone appeared once. CDR3: CASREVYGYTF. In nucleotides, the CDR3 is TGTGCCAGCCGGGAGGTTTATGGCTACACCTTC. J is TRBJ1-2 and V is TRBV6-6; the D is unclear. Germline V lookup: CDR1 MNHNY, CDR2 SVGAGI (reference sequence). The CDR3 spans 11 residues. With 8 bases removed from V and 5 bases from J, the gap between germline ends came to 9 bases.

This sequence joins TRBV6-4 and TRBJ2-1; 10 bases line up with TRBD1. The CDR3 is made up of 15 amino acids. V gave up 6 bases and J gave up 8 bases; unmatched junction bases: 10. The germline gives CDR1 MRHNA, CDR2 SNTAGT. CDR3 loop: CASSVRDRGSDEQFF. The CDR3 nucleotides read TGTGCCAGCAGCGTCCGGGACAGGGGTTCGGATGAGCAGTTCTTC.

Remarks on this clone: Other DNA sequences in the same sample also yield this CDR3. The chain joins TRBV2 to TRBJ2-1, with D possibly being TRBD1 (5 bases). Germline-derived CDR1 and CDR2 are SNHLY and FYNNEI. With 7 bases removed from V and 6 bases from J, the gap between germline ends came to 16 bases. This CDR3 is built from 14 residues. Here the CDR3 reads CASNLLADINEQFF. The CDR3 DNA sequence: TGTGCCAGCAATCTACTGGCGGACATCAATGAGCAGTTCTTC.

Comments on this clone: In the same sample, other DNA sequences code for this CDR3. The V call is TRBV7-9, the J call TRBJ2-1, with 7 nucleotides matching TRBD1. The junction had 4 bases not matched to a gene; V was cut back by 4 bases and J by 7 bases. Germline lookup yields CDR1 SEHNR and CDR2 FQNEAQ (reference sequence). This CDR3 has 13 residues. CDR3 bases: TGTGCCAGCAGCTCCCGGGACAGTAATGAGCAGTTCTTC. It translates to CASSSRDSNEQFF. The full variable domain, in which reference TRBV7-9 and TRBJ2-1 provide the parts outside the CDR3, is DTGVSQNPRHKITKRGQNVTFRCDPISEHNRLYWYRQTLGQGPEFLTYFQNEAQLEKSRLLSDRFSAERPKGSFSTLEIQRTEQGDSAMYLCASSSRDSNEQFFGPGTRLTVL.

This clone was seen only once. The chain links TRBV9 to TRBJ2-1; D is perhaps TRBD2 (6 bases). V was trimmed by 1 base and J by 0 bases, leaving 11 bases between them. Germline CDR1 is SGDLS and CDR2 is YYNGEE. The CDR3 is 16 amino acids. The CDR3 loop reads CASSVFTSSSYNEQFF. CDR3 coding DNA: TGTGCCAGCAGCGTATTTACTAGCAGCTCCTACAATGAGCAGTTCTTC. The whole variable domain, remainder taken from reference TRBV9 and TRBJ2-1, is DSGVTQTPKHLITATGQRVTLRCSPRSGDLSVYWYQQSLDQGLQFLIQYYNGEERAKGNILERFSAQQFPDLHSELNLSSLELGDSALYFCASSVFTSSSYNEQFFGPGTRLTVL.